Following are 5 T cell receptor beta chains from one sample sequenced in a study of T-cell memory formation after mild COVID-19. Via MiXCR, TCRdb re-called the 5' RACE reads, giving one row per CDR3 protein. Found here are around 420,000 distinct CDR3 sequences, approximately 24% of them singletons; the top ten hold around 9%. The source material was PBMCs or a T cell subset sorted from them (not recorded which). These receptors were obtained from an adult woman who had mild COVID-19 (a few samples of this study predate the infection). Cell type and time point are not known.

CDR3 sequence reads: CASSSLRGTGIEAFF. CDR3 bases: TGTGCCAGCAGCTCGTTGCGCGGGACAGGAATTGAAGCTTTCTTT. The V gene is TRBV11-2, the J gene TRBJ1-1; 8 nucleotides line up with TRBD1. The CDR3 is 15 residues long. Germline V gene data show CDR1 as SGHAT and CDR2 as FQNNGV. The trim removed 4 bases at V and 7 bases at J, leaving 11 bases unmatched.

The chain links TRBV20-1 to TRBJ2-7; either TRBD1 or TRBD2 may fit D (6 bases each). Trimming cost V 2 bases and J 6 bases, with 14 bases left between them. The CDR3 has 13 residues. Germline V gene data show CDR1 as DFQATT and CDR2 as SNEGSKA (reference sequence). CDR3 coding DNA: TGCAGTGCTAGACGGAGGTCGGGGGCCGAGCAGTACTTC. Translation: CSARRRSGAEQYF.

Turning to this clonotype: As the CDR3 is not closed by the conserved phenylalanine or tryptophan, this likely results from a read error. The chain couples TRBV7-9 to TRBJ2-7; D not resolved. This CDR3 comprises 12 residues. Germline CDR1 is SEHNR and CDR2 is FQNEAQ (reference sequence). Trimming pared 5 bases from V and 7 bases from J, leaving 12 bases between. As DNA, the CDR3 is TGTGCCAGCAGCCCAGGAATCTGGGAGCAGTACTTA. It is translated as CASSPGIWEQYL.

In its sample, this clonotype was seen a few times. The genes are TRBV15 and TRBJ2-2; 8 bases are shared with TRBD1. The germline gives CDR1 LNHNV, CDR2 YYDKDF (reference sequence). V shed 3 bases and J 4 bases; nucleotides not matched to a gene: 4. CDR3 size: 15 residues. The DNA of the CDR3 is TGTGCCACCAGCAGGGACAGGGCCCTCACCGGGGAGCTGTTTTTT. As protein: CATSRDRALTGELFF. Together with reference TRBV15 and TRBJ2-2, the CDR3 gives the full variable domain: DAMVIQNPRYQVTQFGKPVTLSCSQTLNHNVMYWYQQKSSQAPKLLFHYYDKDFNNEADTPDNFQSRRPNTSFCFLDIRSPGLGDTAMYLCATSRDRALTGELFFGEGSRLTVL.

The chain employs TRBV7-3 and TRBJ1-6; D uncertain. Per the germline V gene, CDR1 is SGHTA and CDR2 is FQGTGA. V lost 1 base and J 7 bases, leaving 8 bases between the germline ends. This CDR3 is built from 14 residues. The DNA for the CDR3 is TGTGCCAGCAGCTTAAGACGGAAAAATTCACCCCTCCACTTT. This gives the protein CASSLRRKNSPLHF.